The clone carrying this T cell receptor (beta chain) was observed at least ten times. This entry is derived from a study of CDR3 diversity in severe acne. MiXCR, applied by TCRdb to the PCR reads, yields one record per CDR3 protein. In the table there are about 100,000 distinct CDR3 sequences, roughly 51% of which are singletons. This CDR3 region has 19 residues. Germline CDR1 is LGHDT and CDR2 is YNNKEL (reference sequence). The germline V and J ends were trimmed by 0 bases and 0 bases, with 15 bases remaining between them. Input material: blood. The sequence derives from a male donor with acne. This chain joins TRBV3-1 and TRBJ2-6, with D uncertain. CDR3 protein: CASSQDIGQAFSGANVLTF. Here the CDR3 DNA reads TGTGCCAGCAGCCAAGATATAGGCCAAGCTTTCTCTGGGGCCAACGTCCTGACTTTC.